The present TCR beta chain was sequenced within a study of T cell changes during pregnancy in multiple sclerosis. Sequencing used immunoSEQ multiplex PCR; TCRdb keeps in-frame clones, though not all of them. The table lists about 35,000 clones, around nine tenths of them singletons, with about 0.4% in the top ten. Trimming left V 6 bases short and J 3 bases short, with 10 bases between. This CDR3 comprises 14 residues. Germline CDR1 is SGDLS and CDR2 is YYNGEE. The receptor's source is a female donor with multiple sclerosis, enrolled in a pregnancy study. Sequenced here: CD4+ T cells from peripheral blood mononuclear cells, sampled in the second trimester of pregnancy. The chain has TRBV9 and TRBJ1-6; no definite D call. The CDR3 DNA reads TGTGCCAGCACCCCCGCGGACTATAATTCACCCCTCCACTTT. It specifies CASTPADYNSPLHF.